This T cell receptor beta chain comes out of a study of blood T cell repertoires in COVID-19. For the study at large: T cells, B-cell-depleted T cells, or PBMCs supplied cDNA or gDNA.

Per the original data handling: Amplified reference gene primers provided the basis for estimating nucleated cell counts. Assay: immunoSEQ multiplex PCR; the TCRdb copy retains only in-frame clones and omits some. V, J and clone size are taken as reported in that table, and D and trimming were inferred from the DNA itself. The table includes more than 85,000 clones, around 75% detected once. Trimming at V came to 3 bases and at J to 6 bases, leaving 14 bases not matched to a gene. The CDR3 has 16 residues. Germline V gene sequence: CDR1 SQVTM, CDR2 ANQGSEA. This chain links TRBV29-1 with TRBJ2-7; 10 bases line up with TRBD2. The TCR sequence derives from a man aged 70 or older with acute or convalescent COVID-19. Sequenced sample: peripheral blood. This chain's CDR3 is CSVDGHPSGSPLEQYF. The CDR3 DNA reads as TGCAGCGTTGATGGGCACCCTAGCGGGAGCCCCCTCGAGCAGTACTTC.